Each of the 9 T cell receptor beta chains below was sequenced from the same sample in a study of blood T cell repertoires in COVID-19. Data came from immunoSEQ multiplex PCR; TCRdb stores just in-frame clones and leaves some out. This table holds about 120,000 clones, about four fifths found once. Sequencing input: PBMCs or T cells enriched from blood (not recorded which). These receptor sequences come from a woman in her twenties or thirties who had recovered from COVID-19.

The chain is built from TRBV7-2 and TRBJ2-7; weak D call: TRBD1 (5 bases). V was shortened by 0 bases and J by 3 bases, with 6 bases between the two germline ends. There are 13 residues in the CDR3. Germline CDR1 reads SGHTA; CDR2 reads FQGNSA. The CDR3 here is CASSLARDYEQYF. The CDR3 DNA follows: TGTGCCAGCAGCTTAGCCAGGGACTACGAGCAGTACTTC.

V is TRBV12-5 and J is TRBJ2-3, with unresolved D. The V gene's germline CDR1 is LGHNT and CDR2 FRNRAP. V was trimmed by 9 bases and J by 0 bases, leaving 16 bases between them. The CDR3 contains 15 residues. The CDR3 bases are TGTGCTAGCGCCCTCCAGGTGCCTAGCACAGATACGCAGTATTTT. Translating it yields CASALQVPSTDTQYF.

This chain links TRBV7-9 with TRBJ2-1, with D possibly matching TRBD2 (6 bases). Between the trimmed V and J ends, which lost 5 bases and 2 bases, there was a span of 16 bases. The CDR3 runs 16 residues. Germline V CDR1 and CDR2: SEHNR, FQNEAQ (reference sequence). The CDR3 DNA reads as TGTGCCAGCAGCCCCATCTGGGGGGAGACCTACAATGAGCAGTTCTTC. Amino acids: CASSPIWGETYNEQFF.

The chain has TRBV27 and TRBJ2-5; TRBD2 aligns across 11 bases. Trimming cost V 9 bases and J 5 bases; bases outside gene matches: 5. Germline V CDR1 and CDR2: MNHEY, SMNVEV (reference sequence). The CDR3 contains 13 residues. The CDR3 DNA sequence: TGTGCCAGTAAACTAGCGGGGGAGGAGACCCAGTACTTC. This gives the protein CASKLAGEETQYF.

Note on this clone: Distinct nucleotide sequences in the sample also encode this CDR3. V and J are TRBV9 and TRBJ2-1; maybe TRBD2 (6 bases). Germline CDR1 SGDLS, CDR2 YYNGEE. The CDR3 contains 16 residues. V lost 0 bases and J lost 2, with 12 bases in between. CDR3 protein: CASSVGGGTAYNEQFF. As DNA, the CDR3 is TGTGCCAGCAGCGTAGGGGGCGGGACGGCCTACAATGAGCAGTTCTTC.

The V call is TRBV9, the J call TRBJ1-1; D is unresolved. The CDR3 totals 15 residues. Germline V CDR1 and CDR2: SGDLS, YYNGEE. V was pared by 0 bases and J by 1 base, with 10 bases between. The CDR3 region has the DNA TGTGCCAGCAGCGTAGGGGAGAGATCGAACACTGAAGCTTTCTTT. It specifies CASSVGERSNTEAFF.

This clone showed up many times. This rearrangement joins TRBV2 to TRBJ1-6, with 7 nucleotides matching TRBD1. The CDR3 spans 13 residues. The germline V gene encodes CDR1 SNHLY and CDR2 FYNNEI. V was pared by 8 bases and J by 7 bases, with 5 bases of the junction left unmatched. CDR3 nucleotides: TGTGCCAGCCTTAGGGACAGAAATTCACCCCTCCACTTT. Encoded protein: CASLRDRNSPLHF.

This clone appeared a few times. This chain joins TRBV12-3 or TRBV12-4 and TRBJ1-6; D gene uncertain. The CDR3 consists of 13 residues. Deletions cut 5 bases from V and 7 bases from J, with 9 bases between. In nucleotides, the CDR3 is TGTGCCAGCAGTGTCAGTCCAAATTCACCCCTCCACTTT. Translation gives CASSVSPNSPLHF.

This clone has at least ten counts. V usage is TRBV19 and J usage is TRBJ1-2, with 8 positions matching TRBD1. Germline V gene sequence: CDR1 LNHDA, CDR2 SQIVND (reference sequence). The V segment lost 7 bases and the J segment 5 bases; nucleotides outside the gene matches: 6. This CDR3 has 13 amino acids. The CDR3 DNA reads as TGTGCCAGTATTGCACAGGGGGAGTATGGCTACACCTTC. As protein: CASIAQGEYGYTF.